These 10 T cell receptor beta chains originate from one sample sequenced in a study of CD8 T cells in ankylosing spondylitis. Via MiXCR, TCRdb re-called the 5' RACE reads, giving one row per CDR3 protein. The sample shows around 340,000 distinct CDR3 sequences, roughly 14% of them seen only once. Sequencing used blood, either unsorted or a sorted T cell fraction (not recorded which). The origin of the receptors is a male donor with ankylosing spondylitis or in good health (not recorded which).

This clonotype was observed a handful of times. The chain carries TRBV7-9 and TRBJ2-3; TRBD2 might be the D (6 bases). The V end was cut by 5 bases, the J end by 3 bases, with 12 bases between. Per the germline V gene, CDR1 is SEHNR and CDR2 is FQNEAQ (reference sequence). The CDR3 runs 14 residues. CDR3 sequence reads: CASSPGVGTDTQYF. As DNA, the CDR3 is TGTGCCAGCAGCCCGGGGGTAGGGACAGATACGCAGTATTTT.

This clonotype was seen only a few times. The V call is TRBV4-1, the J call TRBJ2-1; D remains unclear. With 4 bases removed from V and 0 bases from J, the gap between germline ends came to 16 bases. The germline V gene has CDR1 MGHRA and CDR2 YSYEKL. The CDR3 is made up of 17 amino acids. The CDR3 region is CASSPTRVARSYNEQFF. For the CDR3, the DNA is TGCGCCAGCAGCCCTACGCGCGTCGCGCGCTCCTACAATGAGCAGTTCTTC.

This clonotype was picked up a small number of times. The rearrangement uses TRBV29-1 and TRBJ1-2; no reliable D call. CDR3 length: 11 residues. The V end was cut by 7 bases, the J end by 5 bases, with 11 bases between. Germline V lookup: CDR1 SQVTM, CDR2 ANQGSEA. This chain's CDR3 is CSARHEYGYTF. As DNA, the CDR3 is TGCAGCGCTCGACACGAGTATGGCTACACCTTC. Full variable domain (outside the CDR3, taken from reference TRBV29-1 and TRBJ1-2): SAVISQKPSRDICQRGTSLTIQCQVDSQVTMMFWYRQQPGQSLTLIATANQGSEATYESGFVIDKFPISRPNLTFSTLTVSNMSPEDSSIYLCSARHEYGYTFGSGTRLTVV.

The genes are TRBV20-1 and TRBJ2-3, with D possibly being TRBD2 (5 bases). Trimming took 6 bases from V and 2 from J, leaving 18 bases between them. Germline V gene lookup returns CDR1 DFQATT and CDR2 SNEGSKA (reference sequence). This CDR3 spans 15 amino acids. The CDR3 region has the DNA TGCAGTGCCCTACCCGTACTAGAGAACACAGATACGCAGTATTTT. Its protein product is CSALPVLENTDTQYF.

CDR3 residues: CATTGSTEAFF. CDR3 sequence (DNA): TGCGCCACCACAGGGAGCACTGAAGCTTTCTTT. The chain combines TRBV10-2 with TRBJ1-1, with TRBD1 as a possible D gene (6 bases). V was trimmed by 10 bases and J by 4 bases, leaving 10 bases between them. CDR3 length equals 11 residues. Germline CDR1 reads WSHSY; CDR2 reads SAAADI.

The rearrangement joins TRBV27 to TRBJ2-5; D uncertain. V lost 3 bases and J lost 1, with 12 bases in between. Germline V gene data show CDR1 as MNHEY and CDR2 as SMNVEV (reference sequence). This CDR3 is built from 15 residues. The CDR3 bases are TGTGCCAGCAGTTTTGGCGGACGGCTCCAAGAGACCCAGTACTTC. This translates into CASSFGGRLQETQYF.

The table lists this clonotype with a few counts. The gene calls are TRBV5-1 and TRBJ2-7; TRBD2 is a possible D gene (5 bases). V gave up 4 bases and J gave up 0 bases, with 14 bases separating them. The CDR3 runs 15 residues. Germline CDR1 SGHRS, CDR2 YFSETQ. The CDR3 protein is CASSPRAVSSYEQYF. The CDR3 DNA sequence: TGCGCCAGCAGCCCGAGGGCGGTTAGCTCCTACGAGCAGTACTTC.

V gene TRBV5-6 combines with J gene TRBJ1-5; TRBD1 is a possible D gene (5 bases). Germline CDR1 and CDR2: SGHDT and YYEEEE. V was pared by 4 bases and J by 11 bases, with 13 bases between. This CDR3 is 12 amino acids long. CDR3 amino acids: CASSRGGVTQHF. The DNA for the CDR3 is TGTGCCAGCAGCCGGGGGGGGGTGACCCAGCATTTT.

As DNA, the CDR3 is TGTGCCAGCAGCTTGGAAAGGGGGCCGGATGGCTACACCTTC. Residues: CASSLERGPDGYTF. V gene TRBV5-6 combines with J gene TRBJ1-2, with TRBD1 matching over 7 bases. Losses at the gene ends were 0 bases for V and 6 bases for J; bases not matched to a gene: 5. The germline V gene has CDR1 SGHDT and CDR2 YYEEEE. The CDR3 has 14 residues.

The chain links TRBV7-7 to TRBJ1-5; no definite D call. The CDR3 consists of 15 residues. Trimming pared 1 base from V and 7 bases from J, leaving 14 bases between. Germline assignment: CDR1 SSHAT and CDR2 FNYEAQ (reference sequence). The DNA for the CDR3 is TGTGCCAGCAGCTTAGGGGGAAATTTAAGCCAGCCCCAGCATTTT. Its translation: CASSLGGNLSQPQHF.